This T cell receptor (beta chain) appears in the sequencing data of a study of cytomegalovirus exposure and HLA in healthy donors. Study outcomes and limitations: The majority of TCR sequences were rare, yet some public TCRs appeared in many donors. A later analysis linked a missense variant in DCLRE1C to the trimming of TCR beta V and J genes. Most TCR beta V segments were productive about 87% or about 30% of the time in an earlier analysis.

The CDR3 is made up of 14 amino acids. Trimming removed 3 bases from V and 4 bases from J; junction bases left unmatched: 5. Germline V lookup: CDR1 GTSNPN, CDR2 SVGIG (reference sequence). Worth noting for this clone: Its antigen is not known.

Unrecorded immune exposure was likely among donors, who were nominally healthy when sampled. Primers: 60 Vbeta forward and 13 Jbeta reverse. Sequenced by immunoSEQ multiplex PCR; TCRdb stores in-frame clones only, minus some. Of about 150,000 clones in the sample, 80% are singletons; the top ten hold 4.5% to 7%. V gene TRBV30 combines with J gene TRBJ2-5, with TRBD1 matching 10 bases. The clonotype originates from a middle-aged woman in good health and CMV-seropositive. Specimen: PBMCs. CDR3 region: CAWRWGQGLETQYF. CDR3 nucleotides: TGTGCCTGGAGATGGGGACAGGGGCTAGAGACCCAGTACTTC.